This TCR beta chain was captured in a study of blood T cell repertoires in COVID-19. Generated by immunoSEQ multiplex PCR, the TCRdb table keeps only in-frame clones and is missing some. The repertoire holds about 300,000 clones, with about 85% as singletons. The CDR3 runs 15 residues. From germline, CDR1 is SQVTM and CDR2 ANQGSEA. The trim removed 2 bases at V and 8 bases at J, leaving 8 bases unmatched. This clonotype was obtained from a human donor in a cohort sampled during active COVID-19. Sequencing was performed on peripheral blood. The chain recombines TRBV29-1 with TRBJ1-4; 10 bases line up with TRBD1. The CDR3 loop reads CSVEHRVTGGEKLFF. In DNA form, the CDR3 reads TGCAGCGTTGAACATCGGGTGACAGGGGGCGAAAAACTGTTTTTT.